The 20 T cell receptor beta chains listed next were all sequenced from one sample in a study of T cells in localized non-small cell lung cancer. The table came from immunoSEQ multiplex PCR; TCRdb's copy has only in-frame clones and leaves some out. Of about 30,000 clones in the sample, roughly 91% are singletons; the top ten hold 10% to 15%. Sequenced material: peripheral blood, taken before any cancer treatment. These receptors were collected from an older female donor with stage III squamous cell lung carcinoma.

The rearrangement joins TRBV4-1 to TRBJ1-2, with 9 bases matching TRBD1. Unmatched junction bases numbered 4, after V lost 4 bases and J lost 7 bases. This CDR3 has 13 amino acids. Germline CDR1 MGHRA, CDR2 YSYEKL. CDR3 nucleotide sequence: TGCGCCAGCAGCCCGGGACAGGGCTTTGGCTACACCTTC. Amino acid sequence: CASSPGQGFGYTF.

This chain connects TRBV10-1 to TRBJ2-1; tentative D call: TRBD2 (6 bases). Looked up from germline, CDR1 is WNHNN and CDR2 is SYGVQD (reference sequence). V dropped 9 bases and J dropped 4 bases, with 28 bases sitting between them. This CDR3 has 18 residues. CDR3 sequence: CASLLPSWWGGWYNEQFF. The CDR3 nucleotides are TGCGCCAGTCTCCTGCCCAGCTGGTGGGGAGGATGGTACAATGAGCAGTTCTTC.

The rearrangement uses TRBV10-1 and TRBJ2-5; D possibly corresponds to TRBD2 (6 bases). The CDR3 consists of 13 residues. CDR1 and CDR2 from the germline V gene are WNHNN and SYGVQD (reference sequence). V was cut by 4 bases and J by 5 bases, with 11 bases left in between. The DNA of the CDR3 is TGCGCCAGCAGTGTTGGGACTCAGGAGACCCAGTACTTC. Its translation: CASSVGTQETQYF.

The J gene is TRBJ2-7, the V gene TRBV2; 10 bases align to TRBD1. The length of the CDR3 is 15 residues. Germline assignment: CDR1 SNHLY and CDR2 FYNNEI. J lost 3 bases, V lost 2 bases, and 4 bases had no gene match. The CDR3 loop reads CASSERWDRGYEQYF. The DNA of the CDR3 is TGTGCCAGCAGTGAACGATGGGACAGGGGCTACGAGCAGTACTTC.

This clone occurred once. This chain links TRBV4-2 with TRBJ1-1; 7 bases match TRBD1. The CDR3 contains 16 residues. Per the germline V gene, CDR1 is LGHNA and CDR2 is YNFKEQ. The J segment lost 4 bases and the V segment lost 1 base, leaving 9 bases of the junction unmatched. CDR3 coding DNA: TGTGCCAGCAGCCAAGCGGGACAGACCTTATCCACTGAAGCTTTCTTT. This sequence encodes CASSQAGQTLSTEAFF.

As DNA, the CDR3 is TGTGCCACCAGCTCGTCGCTCCCGATAGCAACCTACGAGCAGTACTTC. Protein: CATSSSLPIATYEQYF. V and J are TRBV15 and TRBJ2-7; D gene uncertain. Germline CDR1 LNHNV, CDR2 YYDKDF (reference sequence). V was trimmed by 5 bases and J by 2 bases, leaving 19 bases between them. The CDR3 is 16 residues long.

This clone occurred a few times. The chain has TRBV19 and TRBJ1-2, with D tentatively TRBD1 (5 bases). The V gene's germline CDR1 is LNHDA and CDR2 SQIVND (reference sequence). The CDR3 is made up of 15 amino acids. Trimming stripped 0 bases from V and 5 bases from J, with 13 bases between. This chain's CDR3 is CASSIDHPGRYGYTF. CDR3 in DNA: TGTGCCAGTAGTATAGATCACCCAGGGAGGTATGGCTACACCTTC.

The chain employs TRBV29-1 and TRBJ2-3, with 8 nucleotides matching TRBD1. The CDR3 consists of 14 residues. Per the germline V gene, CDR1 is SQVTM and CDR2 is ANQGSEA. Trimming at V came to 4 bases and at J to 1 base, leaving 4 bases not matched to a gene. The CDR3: CSVAQGQGTDTQYF. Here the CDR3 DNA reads TGCAGCGTTGCCCAGGGACAGGGCACAGATACGCAGTATTTT.

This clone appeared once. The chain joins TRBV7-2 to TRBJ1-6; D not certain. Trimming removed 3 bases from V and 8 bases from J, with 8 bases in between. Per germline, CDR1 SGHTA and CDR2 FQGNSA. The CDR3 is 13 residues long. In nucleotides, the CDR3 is TGTGCCAGCAGCTTCATGGGGTATTCACCCCTCCACTTT. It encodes CASSFMGYSPLHF.

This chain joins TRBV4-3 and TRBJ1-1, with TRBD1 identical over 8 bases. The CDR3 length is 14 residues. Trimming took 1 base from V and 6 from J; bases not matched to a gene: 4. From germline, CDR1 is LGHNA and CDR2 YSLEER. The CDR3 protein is CASSQVGTGAEAFF. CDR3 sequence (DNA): TGCGCCAGCAGCCAAGTTGGGACAGGCGCTGAAGCTTTCTTT.

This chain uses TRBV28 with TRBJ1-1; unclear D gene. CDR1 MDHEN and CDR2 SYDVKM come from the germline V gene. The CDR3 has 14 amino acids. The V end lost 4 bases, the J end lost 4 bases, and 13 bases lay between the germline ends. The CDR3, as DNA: TGTGCCAGCAGTTCCAACAGAAGGTTCACTGAAGCTTTCTTT. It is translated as CASSSNRRFTEAFF.

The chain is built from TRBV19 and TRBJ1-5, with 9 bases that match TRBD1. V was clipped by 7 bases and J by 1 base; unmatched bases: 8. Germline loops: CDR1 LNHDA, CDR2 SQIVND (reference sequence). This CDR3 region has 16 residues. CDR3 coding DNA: TGTGCCAGTAAGGCGGGACAGGGATTGAGCAATCAGCCCCAGCATTTT. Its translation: CASKAGQGLSNQPQHF.

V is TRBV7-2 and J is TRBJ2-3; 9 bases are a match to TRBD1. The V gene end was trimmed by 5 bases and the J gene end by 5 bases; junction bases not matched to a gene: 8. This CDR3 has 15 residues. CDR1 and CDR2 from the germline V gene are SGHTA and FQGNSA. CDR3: CASSTTGGQGDTQYF. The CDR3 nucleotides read TGTGCCAGCAGCACTACAGGGGGCCAGGGAGATACGCAGTATTTT.

The CDR3 reads CASSVGTSGARGDTQYF. Here the CDR3 DNA reads TGTGCCAGCAGCGTAGGGACTAGCGGGGCCCGAGGGGATACGCAGTATTTT. The rearrangement joins TRBV9 to TRBJ2-3, with 12 bases that match TRBD2. V was clipped by 0 bases and J by 6 bases; unmatched bases: 8. The CDR3 is made up of 17 amino acids. Germline V gene data show CDR1 as SGDLS and CDR2 as YYNGEE.

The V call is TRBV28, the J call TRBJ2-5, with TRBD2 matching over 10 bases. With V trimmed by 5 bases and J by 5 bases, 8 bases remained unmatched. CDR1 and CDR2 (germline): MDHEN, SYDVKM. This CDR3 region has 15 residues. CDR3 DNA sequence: TGTGCCAGCAGTCCGAGCGGGGGGGCGGATGAGACCCAGTACTTC. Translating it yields CASSPSGGADETQYF. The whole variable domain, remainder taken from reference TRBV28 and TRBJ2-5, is DVKVTQSSRYLVKRTGEKVFLECVQDMDHENMFWYRQDPGLGLRLIYFSYDVKMKEKGDIPEGYSVSREKKERFSLILESASTNQTSMYLCASSPSGGADETQYFGPGTRLLVL.

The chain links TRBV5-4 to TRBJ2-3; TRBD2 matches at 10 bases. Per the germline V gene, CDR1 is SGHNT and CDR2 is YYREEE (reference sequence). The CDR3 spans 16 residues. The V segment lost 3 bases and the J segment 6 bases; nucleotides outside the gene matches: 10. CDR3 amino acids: CASSSFPLAGADTQYF. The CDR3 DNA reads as TGTGCCAGCAGCTCCTTCCCCCTAGCGGGGGCGGATACGCAGTATTTT.

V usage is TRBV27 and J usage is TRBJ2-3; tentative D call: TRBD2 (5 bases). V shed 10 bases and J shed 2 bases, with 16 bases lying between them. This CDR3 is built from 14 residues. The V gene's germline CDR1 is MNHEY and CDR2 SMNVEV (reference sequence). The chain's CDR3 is CATRRADSTDTQYF. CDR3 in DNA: TGTGCCACCCGTAGAGCGGATTCCACAGATACGCAGTATTTT.

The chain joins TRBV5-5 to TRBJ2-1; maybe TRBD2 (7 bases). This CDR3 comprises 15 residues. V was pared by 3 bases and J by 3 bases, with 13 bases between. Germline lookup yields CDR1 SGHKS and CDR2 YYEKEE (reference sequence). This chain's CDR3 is CASSWGASGYNEQFF. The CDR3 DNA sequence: TGTGCCAGCAGCTGGGGGGCTAGCGGCTACAATGAGCAGTTCTTC.

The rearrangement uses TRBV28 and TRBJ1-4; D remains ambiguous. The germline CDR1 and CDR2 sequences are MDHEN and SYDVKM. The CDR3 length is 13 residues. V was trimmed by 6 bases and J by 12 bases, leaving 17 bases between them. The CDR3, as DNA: TGTGCCAGCAGGAGTAACACGGTCGGGGAACTGTTTTTT. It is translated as CASRSNTVGELFF.

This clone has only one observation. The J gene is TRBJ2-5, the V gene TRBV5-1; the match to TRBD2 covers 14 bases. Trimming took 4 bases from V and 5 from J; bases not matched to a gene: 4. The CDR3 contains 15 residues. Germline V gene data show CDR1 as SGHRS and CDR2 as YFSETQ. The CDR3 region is CASSRGLAGDETQYF. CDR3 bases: TGCGCCAGCAGCAGGGGACTAGCGGGAGATGAGACCCAGTACTTC.